This entry features one T cell receptor beta chain sequence. What it binds is unknown. CDR1 and CDR2 (germline): MNHNY, SVGAGI (reference sequence). V trimming: 2 bases; J trimming: 2 bases; junction bases outside the gene matches: 9. The length of the CDR3 is 16 residues. This sample was taken from a study of T cells and copy number aberrations in small-cell lung cancer. Patients with resected limited-stage small-cell lung cancer, operated 2008 to 2020. The protocol was immunoSEQ multiplex PCR, while the TCRdb copy is restricted to in-frame clones and leaves out a portion. The table includes about 420 clones, approximately 80% detected once. Broader study findings: Adjacent lung showed higher T-cell richness and clonality than tumors; density difference nonsignificant. Findings need validation given the study's small sample size.

The source is a woman aged 70 to 79 with small cell lung cancer. The chain carries TRBV6-6 and TRBJ2-7, with TRBD1 matching 7 bases. Sequences were obtained from tumor tissue. The CDR3 region is CASSYGGQSKPYEQYF. In nucleotides, the CDR3 is TGTGCCAGCAGTTACGGGGGACAGAGCAAACCCTACGAGCAGTACTTC.